This TCR beta chain is drawn from a study of circulating tumor DNA in untreated peripheral T-cell lymphoma (dated by TCRdb to the early 2020s). Notes on the research overall: Serum samples were collected at baseline and serially during treatment so that circulating tumor DNA carrying tumor TCR clonotypes could be tracked.

To monitor patients with peripheral T-cell lymphoma who were getting frontline treatment on a trial, the study applied next-generation sequencing to T-cell receptor sequences. The library came from the immunoSEQ multiplex PCR assay. Not all clones reach the TCRdb copy of this immuneACCESS table, which keeps in-frame sequences only. Checked studies attribute under half of the gap to unresolved V genes and leave the rest unexplained. Within this sample are some 2,000 clones, with more than 75% of them counted one time only. The ten top clones hold 26% of the sample. A remark on this clone: The target of this receptor is not known. No much larger clone is present one base from it, and per-base qualities are unavailable.

The trim is 3 bases for V and 0 bases for J, with a gap of 9 bases between the germline ends. The germline V gene (reference sequence) gives CDR1 as LNHDA and CDR2 as SQIVND. The CDR3 spans 15 residues, from the cysteine through the phenylalanine. Of all the DNA, just the CDR3 is kept, 45 bases in frame from base 1. General study outcomes and caveats: Tumor-specific clonotypes turned up in roughly three quarters of patients, identified from roughly 86% of baseline tissues and from around 67% of baseline serum samples. ctDNA persistence did not always predict relapse, since two patients whose ctDNA stayed persistently detectable after therapy remained in remission over about 9 years of follow-up. Among approximately 26 serially sampled patients, approximately 35% cleared ctDNA after two cycles, and detectable ctDNA after therapy showed a trend toward worse survival.

Specimen: cell-free DNA from blood serum. The receptor was derived from a human donor with peripheral T-cell lymphoma. This chain is built from TRBV19 and TRBJ1-3; no D segment can be confidently identified. The DNA sequence follows: TGTGCCAGTAGTATCATAGGCAACTCTGGAAACACCATATATTTT. This translates into CASSIIGNSGNTIYF.